The TCR beta chain described here comes from a study of OX40 agonist ivuxolimab in advanced cancers. About the research overall: Patients were dosed intravenously with ivuxolimab at 0.01 to 10 mg/kg every 2 weeks. Findings of the study overall: CD4+ and CD8+ blood T cells expanded clonally by week 6 at 0.1 to 3.0 mg/kg. CD8+ T cells were the subset that, on average, had more expanded clones than CD4+.

Generated by immunoSEQ multiplex PCR, the TCRdb table keeps only in-frame clones and is missing some. The data hold roughly 45,000 clones, with approximately 79% observed a single time. This CDR3 has 14 amino acids. CDR1 and CDR2 (germline): KGHSH, LQKENI. In regard to this clone: What it recognizes is unknown. The junction does not match germline at one end; this may be a read error.

Enrollment shut out patients with autoimmune disease history or systemic immunosuppression. This chain uses TRBV18 with TRBJ2-5; D unclear. The sample here was CD4+ or CD8+ T cells sorted from blood, taken in a trial of the OX40 agonist ivuxolimab. This receptor was identified in an adult with an advanced solid tumor such as melanoma, head and neck, liver or kidney cancer. CDR3 amino acids: CASSPAEYSENQYF. The CDR3 nucleotides read TGTGCCAGCTCACCTGCAGAGTATTCAGAGAACCAGTACTTC.